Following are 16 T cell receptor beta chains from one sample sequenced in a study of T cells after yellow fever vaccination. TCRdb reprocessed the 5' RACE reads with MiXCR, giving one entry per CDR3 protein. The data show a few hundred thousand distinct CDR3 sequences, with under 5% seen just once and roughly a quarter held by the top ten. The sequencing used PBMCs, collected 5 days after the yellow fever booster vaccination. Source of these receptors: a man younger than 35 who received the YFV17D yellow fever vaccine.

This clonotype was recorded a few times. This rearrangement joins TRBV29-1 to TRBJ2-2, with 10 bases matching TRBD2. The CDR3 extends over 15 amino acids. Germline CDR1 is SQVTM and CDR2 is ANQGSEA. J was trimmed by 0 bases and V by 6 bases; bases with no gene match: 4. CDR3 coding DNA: TGCAGCGTGGTCCTAGCGGGGGCGAACACCGGGGAGCTGTTTTTT. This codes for CSVVLAGANTGELFF.

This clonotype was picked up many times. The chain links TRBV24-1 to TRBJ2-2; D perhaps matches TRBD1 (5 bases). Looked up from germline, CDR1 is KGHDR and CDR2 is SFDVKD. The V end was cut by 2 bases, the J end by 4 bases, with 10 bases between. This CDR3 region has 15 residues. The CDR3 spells CATSDSDSFTGELFF. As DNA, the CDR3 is TGTGCCACCAGTGATTCCGACAGTTTCACCGGGGAGCTGTTTTTT.

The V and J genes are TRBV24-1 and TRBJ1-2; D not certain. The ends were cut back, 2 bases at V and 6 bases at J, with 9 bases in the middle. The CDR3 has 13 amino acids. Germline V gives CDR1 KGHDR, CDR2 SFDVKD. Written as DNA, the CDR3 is TGTGCCACCAGTGATTCTCAGACAAATGGCTACACCTTC. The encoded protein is CATSDSQTNGYTF.

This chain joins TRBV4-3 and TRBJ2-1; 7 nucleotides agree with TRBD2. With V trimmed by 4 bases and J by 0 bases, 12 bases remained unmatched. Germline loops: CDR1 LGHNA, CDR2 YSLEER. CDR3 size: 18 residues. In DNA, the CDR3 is TGCGCCAGCAGCCTCAGCGGGGCGACTAGGAGCTCCTACAATGAGCAGTTCTTC. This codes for CASSLSGATRSSYNEQFF.

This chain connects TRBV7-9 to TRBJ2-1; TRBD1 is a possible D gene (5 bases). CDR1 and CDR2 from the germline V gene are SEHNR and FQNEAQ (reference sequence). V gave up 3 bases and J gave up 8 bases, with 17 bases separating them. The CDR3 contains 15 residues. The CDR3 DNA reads TGTGCCAGCAGCTTTCCTAAAGACAGTCAACATGAGCAGTTCTTC. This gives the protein CASSFPKDSQHEQFF.

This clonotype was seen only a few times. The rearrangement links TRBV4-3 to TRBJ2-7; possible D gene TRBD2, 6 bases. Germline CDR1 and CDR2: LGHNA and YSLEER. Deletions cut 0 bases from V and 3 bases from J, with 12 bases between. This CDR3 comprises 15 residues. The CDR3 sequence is CASSQDPGGDYEQYF. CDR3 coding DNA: TGCGCCAGCAGCCAAGATCCAGGCGGGGACTACGAGCAGTACTTC.

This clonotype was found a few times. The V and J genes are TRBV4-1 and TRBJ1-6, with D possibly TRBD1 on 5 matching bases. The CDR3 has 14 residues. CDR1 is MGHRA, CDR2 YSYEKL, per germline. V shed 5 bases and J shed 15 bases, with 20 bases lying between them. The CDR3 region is CASSSEPGPGGLHF. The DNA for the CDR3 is TGCGCCAGCAGCTCTGAACCGGGACCCGGGGGCCTCCACTTT.

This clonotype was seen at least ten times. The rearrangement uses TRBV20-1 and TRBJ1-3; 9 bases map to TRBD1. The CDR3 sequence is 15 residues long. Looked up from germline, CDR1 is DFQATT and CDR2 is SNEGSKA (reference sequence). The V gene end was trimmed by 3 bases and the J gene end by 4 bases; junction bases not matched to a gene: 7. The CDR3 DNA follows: TGCAGTGCTAGCCGAGACAGGGGGAGAGGAAACACCATATATTTT. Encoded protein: CSASRDRGRGNTIYF.

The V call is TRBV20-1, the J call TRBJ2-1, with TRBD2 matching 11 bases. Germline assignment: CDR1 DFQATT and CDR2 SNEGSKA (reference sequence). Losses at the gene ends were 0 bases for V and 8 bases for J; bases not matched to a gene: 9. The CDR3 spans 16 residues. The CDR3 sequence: CSARDELAGGPYEQFF. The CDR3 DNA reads TGCAGTGCTAGAGACGAGCTAGCGGGGGGACCCTATGAGCAGTTCTTC.

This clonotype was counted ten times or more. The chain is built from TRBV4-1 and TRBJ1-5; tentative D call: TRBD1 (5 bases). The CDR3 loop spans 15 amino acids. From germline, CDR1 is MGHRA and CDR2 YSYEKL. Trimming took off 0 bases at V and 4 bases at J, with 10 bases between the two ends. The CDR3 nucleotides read TGCGCCAGCAGCCAAGATCTGGGGACTAATCAGCCCCAGCATTTT. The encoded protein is CASSQDLGTNQPQHF.

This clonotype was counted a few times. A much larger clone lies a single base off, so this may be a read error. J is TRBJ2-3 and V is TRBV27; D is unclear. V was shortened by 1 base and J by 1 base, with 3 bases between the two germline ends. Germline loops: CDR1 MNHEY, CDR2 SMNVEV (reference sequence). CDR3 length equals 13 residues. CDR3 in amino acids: CASSLWRTDTQYF. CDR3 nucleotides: TGTGCCAGCAGTTTATGGCGCACAGATACGCAGTATTTT.

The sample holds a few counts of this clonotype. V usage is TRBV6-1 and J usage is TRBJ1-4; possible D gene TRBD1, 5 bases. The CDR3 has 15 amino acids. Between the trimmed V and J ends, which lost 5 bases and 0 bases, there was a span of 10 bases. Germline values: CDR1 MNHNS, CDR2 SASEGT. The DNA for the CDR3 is TGTGCCAGCAGTCCGCAGGGTTCAACTAATGAAAAACTGTTTTTT. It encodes CASSPQGSTNEKLFF.

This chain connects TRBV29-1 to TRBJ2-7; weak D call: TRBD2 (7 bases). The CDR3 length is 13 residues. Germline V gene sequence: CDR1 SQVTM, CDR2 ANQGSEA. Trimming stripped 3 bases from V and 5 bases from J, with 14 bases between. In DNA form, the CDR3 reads TGCAGCGTTGATTGGGGGGGGCACGACGAGCAGTACTTC. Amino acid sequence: CSVDWGGHDEQYF.

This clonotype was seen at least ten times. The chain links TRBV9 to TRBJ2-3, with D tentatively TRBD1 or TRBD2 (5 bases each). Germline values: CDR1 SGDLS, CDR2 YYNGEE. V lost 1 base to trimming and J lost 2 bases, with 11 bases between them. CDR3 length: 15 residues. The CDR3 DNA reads TGTGCCAGCAGCGTATCCTGGGGGAACACAGATACGCAGTATTTT. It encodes CASSVSWGNTDTQYF.

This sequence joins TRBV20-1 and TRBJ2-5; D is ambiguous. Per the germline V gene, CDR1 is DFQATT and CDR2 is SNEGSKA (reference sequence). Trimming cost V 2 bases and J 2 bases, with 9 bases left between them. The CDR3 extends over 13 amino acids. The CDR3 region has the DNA TGCAGTGCTAGAATCGAGCGACAAGAGACCCAGTACTTC. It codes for CSARIERQETQYF.

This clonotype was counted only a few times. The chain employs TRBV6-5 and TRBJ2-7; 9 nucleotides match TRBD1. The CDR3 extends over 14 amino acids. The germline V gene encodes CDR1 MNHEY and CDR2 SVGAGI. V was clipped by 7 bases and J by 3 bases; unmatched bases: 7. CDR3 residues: CASTVTGGGYEQYF. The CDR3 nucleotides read TGTGCCAGCACTGTCACAGGGGGCGGCTACGAGCAGTACTTC.